The 18 T cell receptor beta chains below all came from one sample that was sequenced in a study of cytomegalovirus exposure and HLA in healthy donors. Vbeta (60) and Jbeta (13) primers were used in the PCR. Some clones are missing from TCRdb's copy, which holds only in-frame ones; the method was immunoSEQ multiplex PCR. The table has 40,000 to 55,000 clones, about three quarters seen once. Material for sequencing was PBMCs. The receptors come from a man aged 18 to 29 in good health and CMV-seronegative.

The rearrangement uses TRBV6-1 and TRBJ1-4; the match to TRBD1 covers 7 bases. The germline V gene encodes CDR1 MNHNS and CDR2 SASEGT. The length of the CDR3 is 15 residues. V was pared by 9 bases and J by 4 bases, with 11 bases of the junction left unmatched. CDR3 loop: CASCIRDSYNEKLFF. CDR3 bases: TGTGCCAGTTGTATCCGGGACAGTTATAATGAAAAACTGTTTTTT.

This clone was detected a few times. This chain connects TRBV28 to TRBJ2-7, with 11 nucleotides matching TRBD2. Germline loops: CDR1 MDHEN, CDR2 SYDVKM. Trimming took 6 bases from V and 2 from J; bases not matched to a gene: 18. This CDR3 has 19 amino acids. The chain's CDR3 is CASSRRSTIAGGPAYEQYF. In DNA form, the CDR3 reads TGTGCCAGCAGCCGACGTTCAACAATAGCGGGAGGGCCTGCCTACGAGCAGTACTTC.

The rearrangement uses TRBV28 and TRBJ2-4; TRBD1 agrees at 7 bases. This CDR3 comprises 14 residues. V gave up 5 bases and J gave up 15 bases; unmatched junction bases: 16. Germline V gene data show CDR1 as MDHEN and CDR2 as SYDVKM. The CDR3 region is CASSPPSPGGRSYF. In nucleotides, the CDR3 is TGTGCCAGCAGTCCACCCTCACCAGGGGGTCGATCGTACTTC.

This chain connects TRBV14 to TRBJ1-1; TRBD1 might be the D (5 bases). The CDR3 covers 12 residues. The germline V gene has CDR1 SGHDN and CDR2 FVKESK. Trimming cost V 3 bases and J 10 bases, with 12 bases left between them. CDR3 amino acids: CASSQGFGGAFF. The CDR3 DNA reads TGTGCCAGCAGCCAGGGCTTCGGGGGAGCTTTCTTT.

The CDR3 DNA sequence: TGTGCCAGCAGCTTTTCCGGGTCCCCAGCTTTCTTT. Translating it yields CASSFSGSPAFF. The rearrangement uses TRBV5-6 and TRBJ1-1; no clear D gene. The germline gives CDR1 SGHDT, CDR2 YYEEEE. The CDR3 spans 12 residues. V lost 2 bases to trimming and J lost 10 bases, with 12 bases between them.

This clone occurred once. The rearrangement links TRBV5-1 to TRBJ2-1; 16 nucleotides agree with TRBD2. J was trimmed by 0 bases and V by 3 bases; bases with no gene match: 6. The CDR3 length is 19 residues. Germline V CDR1 and CDR2: SGHRS, YFSETQ. The DNA for the CDR3 is TGCGCCAGCAGCTGGGGACTAGCGGGAGGGCCCCCCTCCTACAATGAGCAGTTCTTC. Translating it yields CASSWGLAGGPPSYNEQFF.

Concerning this clone: At one end, the junction sequence differs from germline, possibly due to a read error. This chain uses TRBV6-1 with TRBJ2-7, with D possibly matching TRBD2 (6 bases). Germline V lookup: CDR1 MNHNS, CDR2 SASEGT. CDR3 length: 12 residues. The CDR3 bases are TGTGCCAGCAGTGAAATCGGGATGGCAGGGAGGTTC. It specifies CASSEIGMAGRF.

CDR3 coding DNA: TGTGCCAGCAGCGAACAGGGAGGGGGCACTGAAGCTTTCTTT. Its translation is CASSEQGGGTEAFF. The V and J genes are TRBV7-9 and TRBJ1-1; weak D call: TRBD1 (6 bases). Deletions cut 5 bases from V and 4 bases from J, with 14 bases between. This CDR3 comprises 14 residues. Germline assignment: CDR1 SEHNR and CDR2 FQNEAQ (reference sequence).

This clone was seen a few times. The chain is built from TRBV6-5 and TRBJ2-7, with 9 bases identical to TRBD1. Germline trimming cut 4 bases from V and 4 bases from J; bases unmatched to any gene: 5. The CDR3 extends over 14 amino acids. The germline CDR1 and CDR2 sequences are MNHEY and SVGAGI. The CDR3: CASSSGQGLYEQYF. For the CDR3, the DNA is TGTGCCAGCAGTTCGGGACAGGGTCTTTACGAGCAGTACTTC.

The chain carries TRBV7-2 and TRBJ2-1, with 7 bases aligning to TRBD2. CDR1 is SGHTA and CDR2 is FQGNSA in the germline V gene. The CDR3 covers 16 residues. Trimming at V came to 2 bases and at J to 0 bases, leaving 4 bases not matched to a gene. The DNA of the CDR3 is TGTGCCAGCAGCTTATCTAGCGGAAGCTCCTACAATGAGCAGTTCTTC. It translates to CASSLSSGSSYNEQFF.

This clone has more than one count but fewer than ten. The same CDR3 also results from other DNA sequences found in this sample. The chain links TRBV10-2 to TRBJ1-5, with a weak D call TRBD1 (5 bases). In germline, CDR1 is WSHSY, CDR2 SAAADI. The CDR3 is made up of 13 amino acids. Trimming stripped 3 bases from V and 2 bases from J, with 5 bases between. CDR3 DNA: TGCGCCAGCAGTGACAGGGGCAATCAGCCCCAGCATTTT. This encodes CASSDRGNQPQHF.

The chain is built from TRBV15 and TRBJ2-1; D remains unclear. Germline loops: CDR1 LNHNV, CDR2 YYDKDF (reference sequence). This CDR3 region has 13 residues. The V end lost 4 bases, the J end lost 5 bases, and 9 bases lay between the germline ends. CDR3 protein: CATSIKPNNEQFF. The CDR3 DNA sequence: TGTGCCACCAGCATAAAGCCAAACAATGAGCAGTTCTTC.

The chain has TRBV10-2 and TRBJ1-1, with TRBD1 as a possible D gene (5 bases). CDR1 and CDR2 (germline): WSHSY, SAAADI. CDR3 length: 13 amino acids. V was trimmed by 6 bases and J by 4 bases, leaving 12 bases between them. The CDR3 is CASRIPGPTEAFF. The CDR3 bases are TGCGCCAGCAGGATTCCAGGGCCCACTGAAGCTTTCTTT.

The V call is TRBV6-1, the J call TRBJ1-1; 10 positions match TRBD1. CDR3 length equals 15 residues. Germline CDR1 and CDR2: MNHNS and SASEGT. With V trimmed by 10 bases and J by 1 base, 9 bases remained unmatched. The CDR3 is CATDSGQGRNTEAFF. CDR3 in DNA: TGTGCCACCGACTCGGGACAGGGGAGGAACACTGAAGCTTTCTTT.

The table lists this clone with a few counts. The chain carries TRBV5-1 and TRBJ2-5; perhaps TRBD1 as D (7 bases). The CDR3 runs to 14 residues. Trimming took off 0 bases at V and 7 bases at J, with 13 bases between the two ends. Germline V gene data show CDR1 as SGHRS and CDR2 as YFSETQ. CDR3 loop: CASSLARQGGTQYF. The CDR3, as DNA: TGCGCCAGCAGCTTGGCCCGGCAGGGGGGGACCCAGTACTTC.

The chain is built from TRBV6-6 and TRBJ1-1; unclear D gene. From germline, CDR1 is MNHNY and CDR2 SVGAGI (reference sequence). The V and J ends lost 6 bases and 0 bases respectively, with 5 bases between them. This CDR3 has 12 residues. DNA of the CDR3: TGTGCCAGCAGCTCCGTGAACACTGAAGCTTTCTTT. Its translation: CASSSVNTEAFF.

The chain couples TRBV29-1 to TRBJ2-5, with TRBD1 identical over 11 bases. V was clipped by 4 bases and J by 5 bases; unmatched bases: 9. Germline V gene sequence: CDR1 SQVTM, CDR2 ANQGSEA. The CDR3 is made up of 15 amino acids. The CDR3 DNA reads TGCAGCGTTGGATTAGGACAGGGGGCTTCTGAGACCCAGTACTTC. Translating gives CSVGLGQGASETQYF.

This sequence joins TRBV4-3 and TRBJ2-2; 8 bases map to TRBD2. Per germline, CDR1 LGHNA and CDR2 YSLEER. The ends lost 3 bases at V and 0 bases at J; junction bases unmatched: 9. This CDR3 has 18 amino acids. The CDR3 loop reads CASSHQAIAGTNTGELFF. Written as DNA, the CDR3 is TGCGCCAGCAGCCACCAAGCAATAGCGGGAACGAACACCGGGGAGCTGTTTTTT.